This T cell receptor (beta chain) was found in a study of blood T cells in healthy people across ages. At the level of the study: With template switching, about one barcoded beta molecule was captured per two T cells.

Study-level results: It was not known whether donors were CMV positive (a possible confounder of expanded clonotype changes). Naive CD4+ cells and diversity were both higher in long-lived donors than in aged donors.

Alongside a J-beta primer mix, a sample-barcoded 5' primer served in a second PCR lasting roughly 7 to 11 cycles. TCRdb redid the calling of the 5' RACE reads with MiXCR, one entry per CDR3 protein. The sample has about 680,000 distinct CDR3 sequences; about 52% are singletons. Concerning this clonotype: The antigen remains unidentified.

The study isolated at least 6.5 million PBMCs from each sample. The germline V gene encodes CDR1 SQVTM and CDR2 ANQGSEA. The V gene end was trimmed by 4 bases and the J gene end by 10 bases; junction bases not matched to a gene: 8. The CDR3 contains 14 residues. The TCR was taken from a woman aged 55-70 years in good health. Sequencing input: blood. The genes are TRBV29-1 and TRBJ2-1, with 12 bases aligning to TRBD1. DNA for the CDR3: TGCAGCGTTGGGGACAGGGGGCTATCGTACGAGCAGTTCTTC. This encodes CSVGDRGLSYEQFF.